This T cell receptor beta chain was sequenced in a study of post-analysis software for immune sequencing data. General study findings and limits: The five TRBV segments detected at higher frequency in patients than in controls included TRBV5-6, TRBV5-1 and TRBV20-1.

Sequencing libraries made from TCR beta cDNA carried unique molecular identifiers. TCRdb processed the PCR reads anew with MiXCR; each CDR3 protein has one entry. The sample includes approximately 460,000 distinct CDR3 sequences, roughly 45% of them seen just once. A word on this clonotype: Antigen unknown.

In germline, CDR1 is SQVTM, CDR2 ANQGSEA. J lost 4 bases, V lost 8 bases, and 12 bases had no gene match. The CDR3 length is 14 residues. V usage is TRBV29-1 and J usage is TRBJ2-3, with 7 bases fitting TRBD2. Source material: blood. This clonotype was obtained from a girl aged 5 to 17 with multiple sclerosis. The CDR3 bases are TGCAGCACCCTTACGGGAGGAGAGGCAGATACGCAGTATTTT. It specifies CSTLTGGEADTQYF.